The 5 T cell receptor beta chains reported below all come from one sample, sequenced in a study of T-cell reconstitution after alpha-beta-depleted transplantation in children. Using unique molecular identifiers, the investigators prepared the TCRbeta library. TCRdb independently ran MiXCR on the PCR reads; one entry per CDR3 protein. The table includes some 95,000 distinct CDR3 sequences, 23% detected once. Source: PBMCs, taken before TCRalphabeta/CD19-depleted stem cell transplant. Receptors originate from a boy aged 2 to 9 with acute lymphoblastic leukemia, due to receive a stem cell transplant.

The rearrangement links TRBV24-1 to TRBJ2-1, with D possibly matching TRBD2 (6 bases). The CDR3 has 15 residues. V gave up 7 bases and J gave up 9 bases, with 21 bases separating them. Per germline, CDR1 KGHDR and CDR2 SFDVKD. This chain's CDR3 is CATRAQAEGGFEQFF. The CDR3 nucleotides read TGTGCCACCAGGGCCCAAGCGGAGGGCGGGTTTGAGCAGTTCTTC.

This clonotype was found a few times. The rearrangement links TRBV6-2 or TRBV6-3 to TRBJ2-5, with no clear D. Germline V gives CDR1 MNHEY, CDR2 SVGEGT. V shed 6 bases and J shed 3 bases, with 11 bases lying between them. This CDR3 has 13 residues. The CDR3 DNA is TGTGCCAGCAGCCTCGAGGCGGAAGAGACCCAGTACTTC. This encodes CASSLEAEETQYF.

This clonotype was seen at least ten times. The chain couples TRBV28 to TRBJ2-1, with D possibly being TRBD2 (6 bases). Trimming left V 2 bases short and J 12 bases short, with 17 bases between. The CDR3 has 14 residues. Germline-derived CDR1 and CDR2 are MDHEN and SYDVKM. As DNA, the CDR3 is TGTGCCAGCAGTTTAGGGTTTAGCGGCTTGGTGCAGTTCTTC. Its protein is CASSLGFSGLVQFF.

The chain uses TRBV29-1 and TRBJ2-2; no definite D call. Trimming removed 5 bases at V and 8 bases at J, with 15 bases between. Per germline, CDR1 SQVTM and CDR2 ANQGSEA. The CDR3 has 13 amino acids. CDR3 sequence reads: CSVPKTPFGELFF. For the CDR3, the DNA is TGCAGCGTTCCCAAGACTCCTTTTGGGGAGCTGTTTTTT.

The genes are TRBV7-9 and TRBJ2-2; no clear D. Trimming removed 8 bases at V and 4 bases at J, with 11 bases between. The germline V gene encodes CDR1 SEHNR and CDR2 FQNEAQ (reference sequence). This CDR3 region has 13 residues. CDR3 in amino acids: CASGKWGTGELFF. The CDR3 region has the DNA TGTGCCAGCGGAAAGTGGGGCACCGGGGAGCTGTTTTTT. Full variable domain (missing parts from reference TRBV7-9 and TRBJ2-2): DTGVSQNPRHKITKRGQNVTFRCDPISEHNRLYWYRQTLGQGPEFLTYFQNEAQLEKSRLLSDRFSAERPKGSFSTLEIQRTEQGDSAMYLCASGKWGTGELFFGEGSRLTVL.